The T cell receptor beta chain under discussion was sequenced for a study of early T cells in non-severe SARS-CoV-2 infection. V was shortened by 4 bases and J by 4 bases, with 11 bases between the two germline ends. Per germline, CDR1 SGHDT and CDR2 YYEEEE. This CDR3 is built from 14 residues. The sample holds a few counts of this clonotype. A single record per CDR3 protein comes from TCRdb applying MiXCR to the 5' RACE reads. The sample records 75,000 to 80,000 distinct CDR3 sequences, around 15% being singletons. Sequenced: whole blood. The chain has TRBV5-6 and TRBJ2-2; D remains unclear. The TCR sequence derives from an adult who was a healthcare worker with PCR-confirmed SARS-CoV-2 infection or an uninfected control (not recorded which). The CDR3: CASSREIGTGELFF. The CDR3 DNA is TGTGCCAGCAGCCGAGAGATAGGCACCGGGGAGCTGTTTTTT. Supplemented by reference TRBV5-6 and TRBJ2-2, the full variable domain reads DAGVTQSPTHLIKTRGQQVTLRCSPKSGHDTVSWYQQALGQGPQFIFQYYEEEERQRGNFPDRFSGHQFPNYSSELNVNALLLGDSALYLCASSREIGTGELFFGEGSRLTVL.